This T cell receptor beta chain was captured in a study of T cell responses to AZD1222 COVID-19 vaccine. The study, taken as a whole, reports: White British people made up most donors, females outnumbered males, and clonal diversity was possibly underestimated.

As concerns this clone: The antigen is undetermined.

The CDR3 extends over 17 amino acids. The V and J ends lost 3 bases and 6 bases respectively, with 20 bases between them. Germline V CDR1 and CDR2: LNHDA, SQIVND (reference sequence). Data came from immunoSEQ multiplex PCR; TCRdb stores just in-frame clones and leaves some out. The top ten hold around 4.5% of the sample, which has some 170,000 clones, over 75% seen once. The V and J genes are TRBV19 and TRBJ1-4; D possibly corresponds to TRBD1 (6 bases). The sample here was peripheral blood, taken 28 days after the second AZD1222 dose. This sequence originates from an adult who received the AZD1222 COVID-19 vaccine. The CDR3 DNA follows: TGTGCCAGTAGTATTCCCCCCCGGACAGTACTACATGAAAAACTGTTTTTT. It codes for CASSIPPRTVLHEKLFF.